This T cell receptor beta chain was retrieved from a study of neoadjuvant anti-PD-1 for oral cavity cancer. About the research overall: Most patients had three to four biweekly doses of 3 mg/kg nivolumab before resection. Around day 43, patients without progression received a fourth nivolumab dose before surgery.

The time point: after neoadjuvant nivolumab, at surgical resection. These newly diagnosed stage II-IVA oral cavity squamous cell carcinoma patients had no prior systemic or radiation treatment. PBMCs were not maintained or expanded in culture before analysis. Profiled with immunoSEQ multiplex PCR; TCRdb holds only in-frame clones, not every one. The table has approximately 45,000 clones, around 79% seen once. There are a few counts of this clone. The CDR3 sequence is 15 residues long. The germline CDR1 and CDR2 sequences are SGHDN and FVKESK. The V gene end was trimmed by 2 bases and the J gene end by 6 bases; junction bases not matched to a gene: 6.

The J gene is TRBJ2-2, the V gene TRBV14; 7 nucleotides line up with TRBD2. The TCR sequence derives from a person between 40 and 80 years old with oral cavity squamous cell carcinoma. Sequencing was performed on PBMCs, taken after nivolumab (anti-PD-1) treatment. CDR3 nucleotides: TGTGCCAGCAGCCAAAACTCGGGGGGACCCGGGGAGCTGTTTTTT. Protein product: CASSQNSGGPGELFF.